Listed here are 9 T cell receptor beta chains from one sample, sequenced in a study of PD-L1 blockade in urothelial cancer. The data were produced by immunoSEQ multiplex PCR, yet TCRdb's version contains in-frame clones alone and is incomplete. The sample shows about 37,000 clones, roughly four fifths of them seen only once. This specimen consisted of PBMCs, obtained around atezolizumab (anti-PD-L1) treatment. Receptors were obtained from a man aged 60 to 75 with urothelial cancer.

The chain combines TRBV15 with TRBJ1-4; TRBD1 matches 11 bases. CDR1 and CDR2 from the germline V gene are LNHNV and YYDKDF (reference sequence). The CDR3 extends over 14 amino acids. With 8 bases clipped from V and 8 bases from J, the junction kept 7 bases outside the gene matches. The CDR3 nucleotides are TGTGCCACCGGACAGGGGGCTAATTCGGAAAAACTGTTTTTT. As protein: CATGQGANSEKLFF.

This clone was picked up one time. This chain connects TRBV10-1 to TRBJ2-7; tentatively, D is TRBD1 (5 bases). The CDR3 is 16 amino acids. Germline V CDR1 and CDR2: WNHNN, SYGVQD (reference sequence). With 6 bases removed from V and 0 bases from J, the gap between germline ends came to 18 bases. The CDR3 bases are TGCGCCAGCAGGGACACGCAGGGAAAAGCCTCCTACGAGCAGTACTTC. Protein sequence: CASRDTQGKASYEQYF.

This clone was seen a single time. V usage is TRBV7-9 and J usage is TRBJ2-7, with a tentative D call TRBD1 (5 bases). The CDR3 is made up of 14 amino acids. With 3 bases removed from V and 0 bases from J, the gap between germline ends came to 9 bases. Germline CDR1 reads SEHNR; CDR2 reads FQNEAQ (reference sequence). CDR3 DNA sequence: TGTGCCAGCAGCTTGCAGGGAAGCTCCTACGAGCAGTACTTC. It is translated as CASSLQGSSYEQYF.

The J gene is TRBJ2-7, the V gene TRBV19, with TRBD2 as a possible D gene (6 bases). The CDR3 spans 13 residues. V lost 2 bases and J lost 12, with 17 bases in between. CDR1 is LNHDA and CDR2 is SQIVND in the germline V gene (reference sequence). In nucleotides, the CDR3 is TGTGCCAGTAGTATAAATTTGGAGGGTTCCCTGTACTTC. It translates to CASSINLEGSLYF.

The chain has TRBV6-6 and TRBJ2-7; TRBD1 matches at 9 bases. This CDR3 comprises 15 residues. CDR1 is MNHNY, CDR2 SVGAGI, per germline (reference sequence). After removal of 5 bases from V and 6 bases from J, the junction contained 11 bases not matched to a gene. This chain's CDR3 is CASSPPRDREREQYF. CDR3 bases: TGTGCCAGCAGTCCGCCTCGGGACAGGGAGCGCGAGCAGTACTTC.

This clone was detected only once. The rearrangement uses TRBV4-1 and TRBJ1-2, with TRBD1 matching over 8 bases. CDR1 is MGHRA and CDR2 is YSYEKL in the germline V gene. With 5 bases clipped from V and 1 base from J, the junction kept 6 bases outside the gene matches. The CDR3 is 15 amino acids. The CDR3 DNA reads TGCGCCAGCAGCGAACGGACAGGGAATAACTATGGCTACACCTTC. Residues: CASSERTGNNYGYTF.

The chain couples TRBV5-1 to TRBJ2-5; D might be TRBD1 (6 bases). The germline V and J ends were trimmed by 8 bases and 0 bases, with 11 bases remaining between them. CDR1 and CDR2 (germline): SGHRS, YFSETQ. The CDR3 runs 13 residues. This chain's CDR3 is CASKQGNQETQYF. The CDR3 region has the DNA TGCGCCAGTAAACAGGGAAACCAAGAGACCCAGTACTTC.

The rearrangement joins TRBV5-6 to TRBJ2-7; D may be TRBD1 (6 bases). Trimming cost V 4 bases and J 4 bases, with 15 bases left between them. The CDR3 extends over 14 amino acids. Germline V CDR1 and CDR2: SGHDT, YYEEEE. The CDR3 bases are TGTGCCAGCAGCAAACTCAGGGGAAGGTACGAGCAGTACTTC. Residues: CASSKLRGRYEQYF.

This clone was counted only a few times. This sequence joins TRBV5-6 and TRBJ2-5; perhaps TRBD1 as D (5 bases). Germline lookup yields CDR1 SGHDT and CDR2 YYEEEE. V gave up 2 bases and J gave up 1 base, with 15 bases separating them. This CDR3 spans 16 amino acids. The DNA of the CDR3 is TGTGCCAGCAGCTTCATGGGGCCGGCGACCCAAGAGACCCAGTACTTC. The encoded protein is CASSFMGPATQETQYF.